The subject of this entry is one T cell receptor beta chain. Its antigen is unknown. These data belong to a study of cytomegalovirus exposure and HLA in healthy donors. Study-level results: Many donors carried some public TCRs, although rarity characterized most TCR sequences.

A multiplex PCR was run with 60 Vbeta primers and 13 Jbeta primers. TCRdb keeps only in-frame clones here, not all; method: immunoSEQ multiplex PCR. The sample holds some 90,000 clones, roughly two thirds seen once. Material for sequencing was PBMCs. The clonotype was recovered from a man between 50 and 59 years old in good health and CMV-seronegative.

The CDR3 nucleotides are TGTGCCAGTAGCGGGACTAGCGGGGTGTACAATGAGCAGTTCTTC. Its protein product is CASSGTSGVYNEQFF. The V and J genes are TRBV19 and TRBJ2-1; TRBD2 agrees at 13 bases. Germline CDR1 and CDR2: LNHDA and SQIVND (reference sequence). This CDR3 is built from 15 residues. J gave up 4 bases and V 6 bases, and 3 bases lay outside the gene matches. Full variable domain (remainder filled in from reference TRBV19 and TRBJ2-1): DGGITQSPKYLFRKEGQNVTLSCEQNLNHDAMYWYRQDPGQGLRLIYYSQIVNDFQKGDIAEGYSVSREKKESFPLTVTSAQKNPTAFYLCASSGTSGVYNEQFFGPGTRLTVL.